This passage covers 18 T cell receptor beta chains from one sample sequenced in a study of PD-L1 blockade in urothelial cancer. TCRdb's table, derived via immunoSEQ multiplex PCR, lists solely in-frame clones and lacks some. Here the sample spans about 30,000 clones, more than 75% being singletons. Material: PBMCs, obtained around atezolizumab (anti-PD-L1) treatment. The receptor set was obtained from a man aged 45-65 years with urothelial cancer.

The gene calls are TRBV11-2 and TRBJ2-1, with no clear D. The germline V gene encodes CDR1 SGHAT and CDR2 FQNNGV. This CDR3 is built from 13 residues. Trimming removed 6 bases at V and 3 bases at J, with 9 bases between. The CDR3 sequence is CASSRGYYNEQFF. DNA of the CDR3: TGTGCCAGCAGTCGCGGCTACTACAATGAGCAGTTCTTC.

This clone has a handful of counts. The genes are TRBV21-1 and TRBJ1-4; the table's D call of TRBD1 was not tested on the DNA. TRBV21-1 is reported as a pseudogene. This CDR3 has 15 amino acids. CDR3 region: CASRDRVFGGEKLFF. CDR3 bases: TGTGCCAGCCGGGACAGGGTGTTCGGTGGTGAAAAACTGTTTTTT.

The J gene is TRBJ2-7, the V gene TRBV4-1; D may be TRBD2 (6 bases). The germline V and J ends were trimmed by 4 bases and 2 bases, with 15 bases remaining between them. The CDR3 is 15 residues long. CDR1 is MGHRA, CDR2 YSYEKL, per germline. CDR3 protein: CASSPGDLVPYEQYF. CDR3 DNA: TGCGCCAGCAGCCCGGGGGACTTAGTTCCCTACGAGCAGTACTTC.

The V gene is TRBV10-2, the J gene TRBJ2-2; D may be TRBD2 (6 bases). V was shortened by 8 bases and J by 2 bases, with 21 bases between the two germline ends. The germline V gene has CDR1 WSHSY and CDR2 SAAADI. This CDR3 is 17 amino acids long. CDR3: CASRMGGGNLNTGELFF. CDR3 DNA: TGCGCCAGCCGGATGGGAGGCGGAAATCTCAACACCGGGGAGCTGTTTTTT.

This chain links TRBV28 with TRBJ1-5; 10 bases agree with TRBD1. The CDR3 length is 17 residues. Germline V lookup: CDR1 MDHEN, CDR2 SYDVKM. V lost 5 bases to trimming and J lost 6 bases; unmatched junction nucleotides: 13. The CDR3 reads CASSPRRQTGGGQPQHF. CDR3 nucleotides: TGTGCCAGCAGTCCCCGCCGCCAGACAGGGGGCGGTCAGCCCCAGCATTTT. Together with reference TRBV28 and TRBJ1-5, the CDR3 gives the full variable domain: DVKVTQSSRYLVKRTGEKVFLECVQDMDHENMFWYRQDPGLGLRLIYFSYDVKMKEKGDIPEGYSVSREKKERFSLILESASTNQTSMYLCASSPRRQTGGGQPQHFGDGTRLSIL.

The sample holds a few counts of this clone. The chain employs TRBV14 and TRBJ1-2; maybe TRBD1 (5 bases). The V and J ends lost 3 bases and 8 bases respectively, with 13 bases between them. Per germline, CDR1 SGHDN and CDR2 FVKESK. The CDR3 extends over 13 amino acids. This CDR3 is CASSQSRVGGYTF. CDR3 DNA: TGTGCCAGCAGCCAGTCCAGGGTCGGAGGCTACACCTTC.

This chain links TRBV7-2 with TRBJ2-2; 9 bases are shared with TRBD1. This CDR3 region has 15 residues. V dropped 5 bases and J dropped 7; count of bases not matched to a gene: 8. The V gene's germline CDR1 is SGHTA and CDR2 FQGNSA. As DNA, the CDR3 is TGTGCCAGCAGCCCTACAGGGGGCAGGAGCGGGGAGCTGTTTTTT. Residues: CASSPTGGRSGELFF.

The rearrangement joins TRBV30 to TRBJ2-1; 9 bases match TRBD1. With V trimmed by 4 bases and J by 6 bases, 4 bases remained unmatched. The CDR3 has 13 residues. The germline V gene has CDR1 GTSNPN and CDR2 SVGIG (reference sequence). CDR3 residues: CAWKGQGLNEQFF. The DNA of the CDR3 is TGTGCCTGGAAGGGACAGGGCCTCAATGAGCAGTTCTTC.

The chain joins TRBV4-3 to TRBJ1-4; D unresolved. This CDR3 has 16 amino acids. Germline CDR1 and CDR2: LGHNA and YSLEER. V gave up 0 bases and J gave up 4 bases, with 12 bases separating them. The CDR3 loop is CASSQDFSGGNEKLFF. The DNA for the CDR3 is TGCGCCAGCAGCCAAGACTTTAGTGGTGGTAATGAAAAACTGTTTTTT.

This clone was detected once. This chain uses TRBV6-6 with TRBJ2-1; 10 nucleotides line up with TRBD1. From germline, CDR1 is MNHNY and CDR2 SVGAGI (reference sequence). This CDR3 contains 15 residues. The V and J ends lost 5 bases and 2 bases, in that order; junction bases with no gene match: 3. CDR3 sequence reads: CASSDRGPAYNEQFF. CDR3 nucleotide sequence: TGTGCCAGCAGTGACAGGGGGCCCGCCTACAATGAGCAGTTCTTC.

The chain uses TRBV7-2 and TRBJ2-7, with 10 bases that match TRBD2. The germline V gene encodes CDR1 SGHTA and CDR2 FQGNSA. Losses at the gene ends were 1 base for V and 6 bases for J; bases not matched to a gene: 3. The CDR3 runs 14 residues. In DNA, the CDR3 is TGTGCCAGCAGCTTAGGACTAGCGGGTGGCGAGCAGTACTTC. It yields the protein CASSLGLAGGEQYF.

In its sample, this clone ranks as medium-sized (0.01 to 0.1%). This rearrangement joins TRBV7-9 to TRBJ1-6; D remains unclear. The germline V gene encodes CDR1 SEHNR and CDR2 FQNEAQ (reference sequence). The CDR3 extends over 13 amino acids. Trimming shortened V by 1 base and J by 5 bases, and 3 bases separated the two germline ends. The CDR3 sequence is CASSLDNNSPLHF. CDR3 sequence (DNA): TGTGCCAGCAGCTTAGACAATAATTCACCCCTCCACTTT.

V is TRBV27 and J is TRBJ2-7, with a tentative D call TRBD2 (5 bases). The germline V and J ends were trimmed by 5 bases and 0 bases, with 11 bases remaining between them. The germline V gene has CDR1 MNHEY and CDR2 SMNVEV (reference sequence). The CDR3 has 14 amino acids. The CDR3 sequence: CASSPGLHSYEQYF. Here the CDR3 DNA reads TGTGCCAGCAGTCCGGGGTTACACTCCTACGAGCAGTACTTC.

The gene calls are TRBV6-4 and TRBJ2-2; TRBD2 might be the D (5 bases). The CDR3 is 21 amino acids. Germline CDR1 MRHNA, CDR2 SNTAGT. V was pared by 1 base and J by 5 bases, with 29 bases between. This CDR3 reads CASSDLEISARVGVVTGELFF. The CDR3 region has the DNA TGTGCCAGCAGTGACTTGGAGATCTCTGCCCGGGTGGGAGTGGTAACCGGGGAGCTGTTTTTT.

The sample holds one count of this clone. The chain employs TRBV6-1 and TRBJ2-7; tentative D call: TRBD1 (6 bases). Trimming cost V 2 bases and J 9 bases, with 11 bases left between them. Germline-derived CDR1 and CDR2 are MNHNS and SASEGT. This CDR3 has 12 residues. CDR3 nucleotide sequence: TGTGCCAGCAGTGAACCCGGCAGGGGGCAGTACTTC. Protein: CASSEPGRGQYF.

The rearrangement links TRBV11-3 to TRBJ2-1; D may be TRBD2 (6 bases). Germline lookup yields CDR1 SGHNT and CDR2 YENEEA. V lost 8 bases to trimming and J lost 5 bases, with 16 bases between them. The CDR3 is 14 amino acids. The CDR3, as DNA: TGTGCCAGCGGAGGAGGGGCGGGCCACAATGAGCAGTTCTTC. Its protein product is CASGGGAGHNEQFF.

The chain's CDR3 is CASSPLPGLGGETQYF. CDR3 nucleotides: TGTGCCAGCTCACCCCTTCCAGGACTAGGGGGAGAGACCCAGTACTTC. The chain uses TRBV18 and TRBJ2-5; D might be TRBD2 (7 bases). The V end lost 3 bases, the J end lost 4 bases, and 18 bases lay between the germline ends. CDR1 KGHSH and CDR2 LQKENI come from the germline V gene. This CDR3 comprises 16 residues.

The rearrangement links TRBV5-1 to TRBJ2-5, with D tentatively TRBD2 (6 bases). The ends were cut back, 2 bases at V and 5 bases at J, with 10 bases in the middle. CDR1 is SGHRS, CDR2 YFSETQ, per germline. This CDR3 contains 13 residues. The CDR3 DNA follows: TGCGCCAGCAGCTTCGGGCTAGCGGAGACCCAGTACTTC. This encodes CASSFGLAETQYF.